Listed here is a single TCR beta chain. Its target is unknown. Time point of the sample: patch test 3, about 24 weeks after DPC sensitization. Sample treatment: therapeutic diphenylcyclopropenone sensitization with weekly scalp DPC. The library tagged each cDNA molecule with unique molecular identifiers. TCRdb itself ran the RACE reads through MiXCR, one entry per CDR3 protein. The repertoire holds about 160,000 distinct CDR3 sequences, around a quarter seen once, with around 1.9% in the top ten. The data stem from a study of human T cells and chemical hapten exposure. Notes on the study in general: PT1 expanded TCR counts and patch test score were linked, and their correlation was positive. Versus controls, significantly more large CDR3 similarity clusters arose from expanded TCRs.

Germline V gene lookup returns CDR1 LGHNA and CDR2 YSLEER. With 2 bases removed from V and 5 bases from J, the gap between germline ends came to 9 bases. The length of the CDR3 is 14 residues. V gene TRBV4-3 combines with J gene TRBJ1-4; D uncertain. Sequenced here: whole blood, sampled in connection with sensitization to the hapten diphenylcyclopropenone (DPC). The sequence was collected from a woman aged 18-29 years with alopecia areata. Some clones in this sample may be carry-over from other donors' samples. CDR3 sequence reads: CASSQTPINEKLFF. CDR3 DNA: TGCGCCAGCAGCCAAACTCCGATAAATGAAAAACTGTTTTTT.